This TCR beta chain is drawn from a study of cytomegalovirus exposure and HLA in healthy donors (dated 2017 in TCRdb). Background for the entire study: In an earlier analysis of some 610 of the donors, 250 to 350 Gb of sequence data and 117 million unique TCR beta sequences from approximately 180 million T cells were reported. The study was designed to test whether signatures of past pathogen exposure could be identified by cataloging public T cell receptors. A later analysis re-examined previously published TCR beta repertoires from just over 650 donors and added high-resolution HLA genotyping to investigate patterns of TCR occurrence. Among 300 to 500 genotyped donors of the cohort, an average of around 250,000 unique TCR beta nucleotide sequences was sequenced per donor, of which about 18% were non-productive. The later analysis used no new phenotypic data to find candidate immune exposures, relying instead on TCR beta sequences and their occurrence across donors. A later genetic analysis used genome-wide SNP genotypes for about three fifths of the roughly 700 donors, treating that subset as a discovery cohort. HLA typing covered class I and class II loci at four-digit resolution. Several DR-DQ haplotypes were handled as single units for association and clustering because linkage in the cohort was strong. Of the roughly 400 genotyped donors, roughly 80% fell in the genetic ancestry cluster associated with self-reported Caucasian donors. The number of donors typed differed by locus, with roughly 620-630 for A, B, C, DRB1 and DQB1, 522 for DQA1, approximately 580 for DPA1, and 472 for DPB1. Donor age, sex, ethnicity and CMV serostatus were collected together with the repertoire data. To predict cytomegalovirus infection status, the study combined high-throughput TCR immunosequencing, statistical association of individual TCRs with disease status, and machine learning. Along with the 666-subject first cohort, a separate validation cohort of over a hundred different subjects was used. About 280 gigabases of sequencing data and approximately 91 million unique TCR sequences made up an early release that covered 500 to 650 HLA-typed donors. Using immunosequencing, the study profiled T cell repertoires from 640 or so subjects and related those repertoires to cytomegalovirus serostatus. Every discovery cohort repertoire had been produced on one sequencing platform. An earlier analysis of around 580 of the donors used high-throughput TCR beta sequencing to judge whether each TCR beta V gene segment behaved as functional or pseudogenic.

As regards this clone: Its antigen specificity is not known. Per-base qualities were not stored, and no clone one base away is much larger.

The junction shows trimming of 8 bases on V and 7 bases on J, and the gene matches do not reach 8 bases of it. CDR1 MNHEY and CDR2 SVGAGI were looked up in the germline V gene. The CDR3 numbers 14 residues from cysteine through phenylalanine. The only DNA kept is the CDR3, 42 bases in frame from the first base. Here is what the overall study found, with its caveats: Correlated functional status among segregating V segments might be attributable to linkage disequilibrium, but an unknown experimental factor could not be ruled out. A later analysis found that most CMV-associated TCR beta chains appeared HLA-restricted, with HLA associations seemingly driven largely by CMV exposure. Most TCR sequences were observed very rarely across donors, whereas some public TCRs were present in many individuals. CMV serostatus was the only immune exposure information available for the cohort. In a later analysis, some 18,000 TCR beta sequences were associated with specific HLA alleles at a false discovery rate of 0.05. Because HLA typing was missing for some donors at each locus, association tests included only the typed subset. The authors suggested that the approach could potentially be extended to other disease states and immunological phenotypes. The earlier analysis of some 560 of the donors excluded over 15 rarely observed V segments, including chromosome 9 orphons, because counts were too low. Three of the identified cytomegalovirus-associated TCR beta chains were confirmed in vitro to be specific for cytomegalovirus antigens. Assigning TCR associations to individual alleles was difficult when HLA alleles, especially DR and DQ, strongly co-occurred. In this cohort, only TCR beta chains were sequenced, and detectable features were limited by the absence of alpha or paired-chain data. A further reported finding was that TCR beta sequences accurately predicted the HLA-A and HLA-B alleles for most subjects in the first cohort. A later analysis found that HLA-associated TCR beta chains were more clonally expanded and had lower generation probabilities than equally common non-associated chains. In the study, around 150 TCR beta chains were listed as associated with cytomegalovirus. In an earlier analysis of over 550 of the donors, most TCR beta V segments were observed in productive rearrangements about 87% or about 30% of the time, broadly matching IMGT annotations. The sequencing pipeline was judged likely to have produced a cluster of highly shared sequence variants as a technical artifact. Because the 87-base-pair reads could not distinguish some IMGT-functional V segments, including TRBV6-2 and TRBV6-3, those segments were excluded. In a later analysis, TCR association rates were found to vary across HLA loci, with the most associated TCRs seen for DRB1 alleles and the fewest for HLA-C alleles. The classifier was reported to diagnose cytomegalovirus status with high specificity and sensitivity in both the original and validation cohorts. Sequencing depth was assumed to be roughly uniform across donors in the presence/absence analyses, though that assumption may not hold. According to a later genetic analysis, donors in an Asian-associated ancestry cluster had fewer N-insertions in productive TCRs than the roughly 670-donor mean. An association between a missense DCLRE1C variant and V-gene and J-gene trimming of TCR beta chains was found in a later genetic analysis and replicated in an independent cohort. In a later analysis, several top co-occurrence clusters were reported to appear linked to parvovirus B19, influenza, CMV and Epstein-Barr virus.

The cohort was made up of 500 to 800 healthy bone marrow donors. At the time of sampling, all cohort members were nominally healthy, though unrecorded immune exposures were likely present. The donor was CMV seronegative and was included in the group of several hundred seronegative cohort members. Each donor provided a peripheral blood sample, and peripheral blood mononuclear cells were used for TCR beta sequencing. The Qiagen DNeasy Blood Extraction Kit was used to extract genomic DNA from the blood cell samples. The method was the immunoSEQ multiplex PCR assay. For the multiplex PCR, a mixture combining 60 forward primers for TCR Vbeta segments and 13 reverse primers for TCR Jbeta segments was used. Amplification of the CDR3 region of rearranged TCR beta genes was performed with a multiplex PCR assay on genomic DNA. Amplified TCR beta libraries were sequenced as 87-base-pair reads on the Illumina HiSeq System. The authors processed their data as follows. In a later analysis, tens of millions of unique TCR beta chains were counted across the roughly 610 repertoires, and roughly 10 million of these chains were shared by at least two donors. Raw reads were error-corrected and collapsed into unique sequences with a nearest-neighbor algorithm that merged closely related sequences to remove PCR and sequencing errors. V, D and J gene segments were assigned by aligning CDR3 sequences to IMGT reference sequences. For a sequence to be retained, a match of at least six nucleotides was required to both a V gene segment and a J gene segment. Rearrangements were called productive when the CDR3 lacked stop codons and stayed in frame with V and J; all others were non-productive. CDR3 was defined according to IMGT convention as the region running from the second conserved V-encoded cysteine to the conserved J-encoded phenylalanine. Sequences without an unambiguous match to a single V gene segment were excluded from the earlier analysis of about 600 of the donors. An earlier analysis of a few hundred of the donors called V segments functional above 56.7% productive rearrangements and segregating when the between-donor standard deviation exceeded 5%. A statistical classification framework was developed to diagnose cytomegalovirus status using the catalog of TCR beta chain sequences. In a later analysis, TCR nucleotide sequences were compared against IMGT/GENE-DB human TR gene sequences so that V and J genes could be assigned. Using the TCRdist pipeline, a later analysis assigned CDR3 sequences along with most-parsimonious VDJ recombination scenarios. In a later analysis, every TCR beta chain was defined by the combination of its CDR3 amino acid sequence and its V-gene family, and reads without a unique V-gene family were dropped. To address suspected cross-contamination and a sequencing artifact, a later analysis removed approximately 590 highly shared, low-generation-probability nucleotide sequences. In a later analysis, a clonal expansion index for each public chain was calculated from normalized within-repertoire ranks of inferred template counts. A later analysis computed generation probabilities with a VDJ recombination model fitted to out-of-frame rearrangements, and checked the results against IGoR. In a later analysis, TCR-TCR, TCR-HLA and TCR-CMV co-occurrence was scored with hypergeometric tests, and a repertoire-size bias correction was applied to TCR pairs. To estimate false discovery rates, a later analysis permuted the HLA or CMV assignments 20 times. In a later analysis, co-occurring TCRs were grouped with DBSCAN, and TCRdist sequence similarity was added when clustering was performed within HLA-allele-positive subsets. For co-occurrence clustering, repertoires with fewer than 30,000 or more than 120,000 public chains were excluded, along with five or six repertoires with anomalous nucleotide sharing. Drawn from immuneACCESS, this table holds only the in-frame rearrangements with V and J called that TCRdb kept. Clones are partly lost; checked studies trace under half to an unresolved V gene and leave the rest unexplained. D and trimming come from the DNA, and the V and J calls and clone size come from that table. For this sample there are about 83,000 clones; roughly 79% appear just once. The ten largest account for 1.9% of the sample.

The sequence was collected from a woman aged 30 to 39 in good health and CMV-seronegative. Sequences were obtained from PBMCs. The chain couples TRBV6-5 to TRBJ2-2; 9 bases in the junction line up with TRBD2. The base sequence is TGTGCCAGCCTGTGGCGGGAGGGAAACGGGGAGCTGTTTTTT. This translates into CASLWREGNGELFF.